The 23 T cell receptor beta chains in this list originate from one sample, sequenced in a study of CD8 T cells in Susac syndrome. RNA amounts of roughly 0.5 to 1 ug underwent reverse transcription with random hexamers. TCRdb re-called the immunoSEQ multiplex PCR reads through MiXCR, storing one row per CDR3 protein. In the table there are some 120,000 distinct CDR3 sequences, around 94% of which are singletons. Sequencing was carried out using CD4+ T cells from PBMCs. Receptors originate from a human donor with multiple sclerosis.

This sequence joins TRBV7-2 and TRBJ1-5; D unclear. The germline V gene has CDR1 SGHTA and CDR2 FQGNSA. The CDR3 length is 15 residues. The ends were cut back, 1 base at V and 2 bases at J, with 9 bases in the middle. CDR3 sequence (DNA): TGTGCCAGCAGCTTAGAGGTCGGCGGCAATCAGCCCCAGCATTTT. Amino acids: CASSLEVGGNQPQHF.

This chain links TRBV5-1 with TRBJ2-7; TRBD1 matches 9 bases. In germline, CDR1 is SGHRS, CDR2 YFSETQ. The CDR3 sequence is 17 residues long. After removal of 4 bases from V and 5 bases from J, the junction contained 16 bases not matched to a gene. CDR3 region: CASSAASRDRVRNEQYF. CDR3 coding DNA: TGCGCCAGCAGCGCAGCTTCCCGGGACAGGGTCCGGAACGAGCAGTACTTC.

The rearrangement joins TRBV29-1 to TRBJ2-2, with D perhaps TRBD1 (5 bases). From germline, CDR1 is SQVTM and CDR2 ANQGSEA. This CDR3 has 11 amino acids. V was clipped by 6 bases and J by 5 bases, with 7 bases between them. CDR3 bases: TGCAGCGTGCAGGGAACCGGGGAGCTGTTTTTT. The encoded protein is CSVQGTGELFF.

The chain combines TRBV29-1 with TRBJ1-1; D unclear. CDR1 is SQVTM, CDR2 ANQGSEA, per germline. With 3 bases removed from V and 0 bases from J, the gap between germline ends came to 14 bases. The CDR3 sequence is 15 residues long. The CDR3 reads CSVDTGFGMNTEAFF. The CDR3 bases are TGCAGCGTTGATACCGGGTTCGGGATGAACACTGAAGCTTTCTTT.

The rearrangement uses TRBV19 and TRBJ2-5; TRBD2 agrees at 7 bases. J lost 4 bases, V lost 3 bases, and 5 bases had no gene match. CDR3 length: 14 amino acids. Germline CDR1 LNHDA, CDR2 SQIVND (reference sequence). The DNA of the CDR3 is TGTGCCAGTAGTATGAACAGCGGGGCAGAGACCCAGTACTTC. As protein: CASSMNSGAETQYF.

The V gene is TRBV12-3 or TRBV12-4, the J gene TRBJ2-7, with 8 bases matching TRBD1. This CDR3 spans 14 amino acids. V shed 3 bases, J shed 6 bases, and the junction held 7 bases outside the gene matches. The CDR3 region has the DNA TGTGCCAGCAGTTTCTGGCAGGGGGCCAGCGAGCAGTACTTC. Protein product: CASSFWQGASEQYF.

J is TRBJ1-5 and V is TRBV2, with TRBD1 matching over 7 bases. V was pared by 5 bases and J by 3 bases, with 7 bases of the junction left unmatched. Looked up from germline, CDR1 is SNHLY and CDR2 is FYNNEI. The CDR3 extends over 15 amino acids. The CDR3 DNA is TGTGCCAGCAGTCAAACAGGGGCCAACAATCAGCCCCAGCATTTT. Residues: CASSQTGANNQPQHF.

This chain links TRBV28 with TRBJ2-7, with 7 bases that match TRBD1. The length of the CDR3 is 15 residues. The J segment lost 0 bases and the V segment lost 2 bases, leaving 4 bases of the junction unmatched. CDR1 MDHEN and CDR2 SYDVKM come from the germline V gene. The CDR3 region has the DNA TGTGCCAGCAGTTTACCAGGGGGTGGCTCCTACGAGCAGTACTTC. This encodes CASSLPGGGSYEQYF.

The chain recombines TRBV12-3 or TRBV12-4 with TRBJ1-2; D is unresolved. The CDR3 totals 13 residues. V was trimmed by 7 bases and J by 5 bases, leaving 14 bases between them. CDR3 region: CASTRGGLYGYTF. The DNA of the CDR3 is TGTGCCAGCACCCGAGGAGGGTTATATGGCTACACCTTC.

In its sample, this clonotype was seen a few times. The gene calls are TRBV7-2 and TRBJ2-7; D not certain. CDR3 size: 11 residues. Germline V CDR1 and CDR2: SGHTA, FQGNSA. V gave up 4 bases and J gave up 8 bases, with 9 bases separating them. The CDR3 region is CASSSLIQQYF. CDR3 coding DNA: TGTGCCAGCAGCTCCCTAATCCAGCAGTACTTC.

This rearrangement joins TRBV10-3 to TRBJ2-7; D gene ambiguous. The CDR3 loop spans 14 amino acids. Trimming took 0 bases from V and 3 from J, leaving 9 bases between them. Germline CDR1 ENHRY, CDR2 SYGVKD. CDR3 protein: CAISESRVGYEQYF. Here the CDR3 DNA reads TGTGCCATCAGTGAGTCAAGGGTGGGCTACGAGCAGTACTTC.

V is TRBV6-5 and J is TRBJ2-1; D may be TRBD2 (6 bases). Germline V gene lookup returns CDR1 MNHEY and CDR2 SVGAGI. This CDR3 region has 13 residues. The V gene lost 7 bases and the J gene lost 4 bases, with 11 bases spanning the gap. This CDR3 reads CASKGRRYNEQFF. CDR3 nucleotide sequence: TGTGCCAGCAAGGGGAGGCGGTACAATGAGCAGTTCTTC.

The chain joins TRBV5-6 to TRBJ2-7, with D hard to call. The CDR3 covers 12 residues. Trimming took 1 base from V and 3 from J, leaving 5 bases between them. Germline values: CDR1 SGHDT, CDR2 YYEEEE. The CDR3, as DNA: TGTGCCAGCAGCTTGTGGGGCTACGAGCAGTACTTC. Its protein is CASSLWGYEQYF.

The chain uses TRBV30 and TRBJ2-1; 9 bases map to TRBD2. The CDR3 has 15 residues. Trimming at V came to 4 bases and at J to 1 base, leaving 5 bases not matched to a gene. Germline V gene lookup returns CDR1 GTSNPN and CDR2 SVGIG (reference sequence). The CDR3 DNA is TGTGCCTGGATCCGAGCGGGAGGTTCCTACAATGAGCAGTTCTTC. It yields the protein CAWIRAGGSYNEQFF.

This chain joins TRBV14 and TRBJ2-1; 8 bases line up with TRBD2. CDR1 SGHDN and CDR2 FVKESK come from the germline V gene. Trimming took 5 bases from V and 5 from J; bases not matched to a gene: 11. The CDR3 has 16 residues. CDR3 DNA sequence: TGTGCCAGCAGCTCCTTATGGACTAGCCCTCACAATGAGCAGTTCTTC. It specifies CASSSLWTSPHNEQFF.

V gene TRBV6-5 combines with J gene TRBJ2-3; possibly TRBD2 for D (5 bases). Germline V gives CDR1 MNHEY, CDR2 SVGAGI. The CDR3 sequence is 13 residues long. The germline V and J ends were trimmed by 5 bases and 2 bases, with 8 bases remaining between them. The CDR3 bases are TGTGCCAGCAGTCCGGGGTACACAGATACGCAGTATTTT. This translates into CASSPGYTDTQYF.

The J gene is TRBJ1-1, the V gene TRBV6-2 or TRBV6-3; the D gene is possibly TRBD1 (5 bases). From germline, CDR1 is MNHEY and CDR2 SVGEGT. V was trimmed by 6 bases and J by 1 base, leaving 6 bases between them. This CDR3 region has 12 residues. For the CDR3, the DNA is TGTGCCAGCAGCCAGGGGAACACTGAAGCTTTCTTT. This translates into CASSQGNTEAFF.

This sequence joins TRBV7-9 and TRBJ2-5; TRBD1 is a possible D gene (6 bases). The ends were cut back, 9 bases at V and 2 bases at J, with 16 bases in the middle. The CDR3 runs 14 residues. Per germline, CDR1 SEHNR and CDR2 FQNEAQ (reference sequence). The CDR3 here is CASTLGTSQETQYF. The CDR3 DNA reads as TGTGCCAGTACACTAGGGACAAGTCAAGAGACCCAGTACTTC.

This chain connects TRBV29-1 to TRBJ1-1; unclear D gene. The CDR3 loop spans 11 amino acids. The V and J ends lost 4 bases and 6 bases respectively, with 9 bases between them. CDR1 and CDR2 (germline): SQVTM, ANQGSEA. The CDR3 loop is CSVVGIAEAFF. CDR3 DNA: TGCAGCGTTGTGGGCATCGCTGAAGCTTTCTTT.

This clonotype appeared once. The chain is built from TRBV6-2 or TRBV6-3 and TRBJ2-7; 7 bases are shared with TRBD1. Germline V gene sequence: CDR1 MNHEY, CDR2 SVGEGT. V dropped 5 bases and J dropped 0; count of bases not matched to a gene: 10. This CDR3 is 16 amino acids long. The CDR3 nucleotides are TGTGCCAGCAGTGACCCAAGGGGGCTCGGCTCCTACGAGCAGTACTTC. This translates into CASSDPRGLGSYEQYF.

This chain links TRBV27 with TRBJ1-6; no firm D call. With 3 bases removed from V and 7 bases from J, the gap between germline ends came to 13 bases. This CDR3 contains 15 residues. CDR1 is MNHEY and CDR2 is SMNVEV in the germline V gene (reference sequence). The CDR3 bases are TGTGCCAGCAGTTTGTTCCGGAGCGAGAATTCACCCCTCCACTTT. Translation: CASSLFRSENSPLHF.

This clonotype was observed a few times. The chain couples TRBV2 to TRBJ1-1; D call uncertain. Deletions cut 5 bases from V and 0 bases from J, with 7 bases between. From germline, CDR1 is SNHLY and CDR2 FYNNEI. This CDR3 spans 13 amino acids. The CDR3 protein is CASSLTMNTEAFF. In nucleotides, the CDR3 is TGTGCCAGCAGTCTTACGATGAACACTGAAGCTTTCTTT. The variable domain in full, completed from reference TRBV2 and TRBJ1-1, reads EPEVTQTPSHQVTQMGQEVILRCVPISNHLYFYWYRQILGQKVEFLVSFYNNEISEKSEIFDDQFSVERPDGSNFTLKIRSTKLEDSAMYFCASSLTMNTEAFFGQGTRLTVV.

This chain joins TRBV4-3 and TRBJ1-6, with D perhaps TRBD1 (5 bases). V was pared by 9 bases and J by 3 bases, with 12 bases between. The CDR3 consists of 14 residues. CDR1 LGHNA and CDR2 YSLEER come from the germline V gene. This chain's CDR3 is CASQRGLYNSPLHF. The DNA of the CDR3 is TGCGCCAGTCAACGGGGCCTCTATAATTCACCCCTCCACTTT.